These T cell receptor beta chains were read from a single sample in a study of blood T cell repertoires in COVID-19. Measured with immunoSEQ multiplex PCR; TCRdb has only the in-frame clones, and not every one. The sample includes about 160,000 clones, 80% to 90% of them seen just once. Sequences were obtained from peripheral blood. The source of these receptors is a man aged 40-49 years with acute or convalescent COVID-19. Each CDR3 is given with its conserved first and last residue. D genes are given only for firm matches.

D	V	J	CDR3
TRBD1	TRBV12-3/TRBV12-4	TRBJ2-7	CASSSDRGPEQYF
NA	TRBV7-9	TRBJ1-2	CASSIPGGYGYTF
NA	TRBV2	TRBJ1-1	CASSGDQESAFF
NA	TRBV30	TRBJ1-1	CAWSVTLNTEAFF
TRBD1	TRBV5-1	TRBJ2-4	CASSFEGAVAKNIQYF
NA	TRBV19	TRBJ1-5	CASSIVGRGRSRSQPQHF
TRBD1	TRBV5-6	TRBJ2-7	CASSRQGLGYEQYF
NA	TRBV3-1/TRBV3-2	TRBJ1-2	CASSQLAGAGGGYTF
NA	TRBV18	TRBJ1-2	CASSPETAANYGYTF
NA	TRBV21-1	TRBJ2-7	CASSKRAGWNCEQYF
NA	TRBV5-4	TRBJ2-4	CASSLAGGLAKNIQYF
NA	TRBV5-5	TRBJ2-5	CASSLEREETQYF
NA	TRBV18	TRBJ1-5	CASSAERQRLSNQPQHF
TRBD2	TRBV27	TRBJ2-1	CASRSSGAYNEQFF
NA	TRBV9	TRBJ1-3	CASGDTGNTIYF
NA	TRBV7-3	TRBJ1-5	CASSLHGGPNQPQHF
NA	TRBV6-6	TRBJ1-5	CASISGLGNQPQHF
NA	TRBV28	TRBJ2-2	CASSSEGRGYTGELFF
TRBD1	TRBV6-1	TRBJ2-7	CASSDLGRDRANF
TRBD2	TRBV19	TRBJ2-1	CASSIMTSGGEQFF
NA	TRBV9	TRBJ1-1	CASSRDAGLNTEAFF
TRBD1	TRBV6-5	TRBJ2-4	CASSAGDRGGNIQYF
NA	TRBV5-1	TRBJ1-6	CASSLTGQNDSPLHF
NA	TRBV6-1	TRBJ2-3	CASSEQGFGADTQYF
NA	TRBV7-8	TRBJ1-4	CASSLPTGINEKLFF
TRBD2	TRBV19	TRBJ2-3	CASSPGTSGSTDTQYF
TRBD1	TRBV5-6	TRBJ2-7	CASSPQDRYIDEQYF
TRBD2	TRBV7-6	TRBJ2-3	CASTRWESGGSTDTQYF
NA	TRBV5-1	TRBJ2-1	CASSYRDSPYNEQFF
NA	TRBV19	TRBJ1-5	CASSIGGGGNQPQHF
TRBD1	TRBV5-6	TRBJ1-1	CASSLAQGAFEAFF
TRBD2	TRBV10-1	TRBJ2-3	CASSEGSGGSSDTQYF
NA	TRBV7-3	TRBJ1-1	CASSQQGRTEAFF
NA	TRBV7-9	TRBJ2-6	CASSFFLSGANVLTF
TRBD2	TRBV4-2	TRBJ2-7	CASSRDWGWGAGDYEQYF
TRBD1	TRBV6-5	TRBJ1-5	CASSYNKGQNQPQHF
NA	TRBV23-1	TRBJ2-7	CAEGGYEQYF
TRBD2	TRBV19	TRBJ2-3	CASSRISGGGSDTQYF
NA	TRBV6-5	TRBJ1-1	CASSYGQMNTEAFF
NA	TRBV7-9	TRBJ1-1	CASSPGSTEAFF
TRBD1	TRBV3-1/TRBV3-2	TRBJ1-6	CASSQHGTGRISPLHF
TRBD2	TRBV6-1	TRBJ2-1	CASSELSGGLDEQFF
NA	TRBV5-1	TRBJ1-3	CASSGGGGTTGNTIYF